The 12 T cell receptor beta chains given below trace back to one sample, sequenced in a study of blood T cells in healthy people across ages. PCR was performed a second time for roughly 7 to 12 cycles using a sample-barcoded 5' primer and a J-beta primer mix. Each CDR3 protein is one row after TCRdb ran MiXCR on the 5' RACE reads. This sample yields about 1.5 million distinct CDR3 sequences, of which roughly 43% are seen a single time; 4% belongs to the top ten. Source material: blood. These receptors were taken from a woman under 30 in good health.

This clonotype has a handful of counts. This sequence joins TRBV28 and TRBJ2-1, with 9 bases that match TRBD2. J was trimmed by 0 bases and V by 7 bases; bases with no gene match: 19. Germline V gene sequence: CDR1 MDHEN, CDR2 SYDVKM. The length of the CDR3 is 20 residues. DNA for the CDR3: TGTGCCAGCACTAAGGCCCTCCCTAGCGGGGCCCTCCGCTCCTACAATGAGCAGTTCTTC. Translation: CASTKALPSGALRSYNEQFF.

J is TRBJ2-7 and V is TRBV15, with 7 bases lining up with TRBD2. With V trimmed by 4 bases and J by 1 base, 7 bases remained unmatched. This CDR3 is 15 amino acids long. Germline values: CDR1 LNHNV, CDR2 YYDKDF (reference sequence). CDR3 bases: TGTGCCACCAGCATGGGACGAGCGGGGTCCTACGAGCAGTACTTC. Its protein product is CATSMGRAGSYEQYF. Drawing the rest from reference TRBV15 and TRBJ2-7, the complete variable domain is DAMVIQNPRYQVTQFGKPVTLSCSQTLNHNVMYWYQQKSSQAPKLLFHYYDKDFNNEADTPDNFQSRRPNTSFCFLDIRSPGLGDTAMYLCATSMGRAGSYEQYFGPGTRLTVT.

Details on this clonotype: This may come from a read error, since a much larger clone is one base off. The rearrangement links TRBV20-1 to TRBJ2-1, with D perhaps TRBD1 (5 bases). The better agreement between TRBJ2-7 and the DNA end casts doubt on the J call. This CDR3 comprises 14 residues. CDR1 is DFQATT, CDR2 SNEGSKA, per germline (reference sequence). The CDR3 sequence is CSARSGLGYNEQYF. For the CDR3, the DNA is TGCAGTGCTAGATCAGGGCTCGGCTACAATGAGCAGTACTTC.

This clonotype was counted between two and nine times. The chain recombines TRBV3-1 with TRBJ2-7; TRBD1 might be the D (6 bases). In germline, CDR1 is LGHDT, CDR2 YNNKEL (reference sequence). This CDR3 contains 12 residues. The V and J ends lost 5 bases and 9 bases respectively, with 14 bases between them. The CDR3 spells CASSSWDTGQYF. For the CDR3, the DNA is TGTGCCAGCAGCTCCTGGGACACGGGGCAGTACTTC.

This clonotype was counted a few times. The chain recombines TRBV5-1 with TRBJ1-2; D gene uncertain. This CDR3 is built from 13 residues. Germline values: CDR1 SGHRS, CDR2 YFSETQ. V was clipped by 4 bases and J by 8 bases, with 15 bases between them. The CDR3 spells CASSPRGLEGYTF. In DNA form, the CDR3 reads TGCGCCAGCAGCCCCCGAGGGCTGGAAGGCTACACCTTC.

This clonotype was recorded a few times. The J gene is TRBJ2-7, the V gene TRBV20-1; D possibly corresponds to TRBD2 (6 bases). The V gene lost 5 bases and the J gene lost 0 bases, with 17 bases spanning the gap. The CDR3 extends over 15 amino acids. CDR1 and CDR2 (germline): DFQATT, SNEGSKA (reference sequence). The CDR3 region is CSAGLKPAGSYEQYF. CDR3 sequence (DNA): TGCAGTGCTGGCCTCAAGCCAGCGGGCTCCTACGAGCAGTACTTC.

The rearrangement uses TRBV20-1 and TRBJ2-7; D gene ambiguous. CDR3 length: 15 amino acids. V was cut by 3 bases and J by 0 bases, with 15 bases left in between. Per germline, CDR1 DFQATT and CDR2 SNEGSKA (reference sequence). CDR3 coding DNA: TGCAGTGCTAGGCCGTCGAGGTTGAGCTCCTACGAGCAGTACTTC. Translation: CSARPSRLSSYEQYF.

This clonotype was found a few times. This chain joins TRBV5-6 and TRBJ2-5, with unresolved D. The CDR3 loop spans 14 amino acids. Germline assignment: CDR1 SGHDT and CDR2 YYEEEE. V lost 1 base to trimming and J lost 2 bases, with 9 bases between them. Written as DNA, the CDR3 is TGTGCCAGCAGCTTGTTCCGGATGCAAGAGACCCAGTACTTC. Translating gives CASSLFRMQETQYF.

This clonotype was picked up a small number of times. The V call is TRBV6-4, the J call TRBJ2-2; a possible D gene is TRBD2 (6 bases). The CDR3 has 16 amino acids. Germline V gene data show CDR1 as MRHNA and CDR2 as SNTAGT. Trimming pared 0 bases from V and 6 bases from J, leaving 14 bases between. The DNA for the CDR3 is TGTGCCAGCAGTGACTCGATTGCGGAGGGGCCCGGGGAGCTGTTTTTT. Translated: CASSDSIAEGPGELFF.

The DNA for the CDR3 is TGCAGCATTATGGGGCGAGCCGGTTCCTACGAGCAGTACTTC. Amino acids: CSIMGRAGSYEQYF. This chain joins TRBV29-1 and TRBJ2-7; maybe TRBD1 (5 bases). CDR3 length: 14 residues. Trimming shortened V by 8 bases and J by 1 base, and 18 bases separated the two germline ends. Germline loops: CDR1 SQVTM, CDR2 ANQGSEA.

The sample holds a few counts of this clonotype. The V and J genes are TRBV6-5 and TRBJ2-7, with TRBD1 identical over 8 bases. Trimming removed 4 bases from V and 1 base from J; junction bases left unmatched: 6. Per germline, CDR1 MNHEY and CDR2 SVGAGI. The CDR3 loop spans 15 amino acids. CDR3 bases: TGTGCCAGCAGTTCCTACCGACAGGGGTCCTACGAGCAGTACTTC. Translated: CASSSYRQGSYEQYF.

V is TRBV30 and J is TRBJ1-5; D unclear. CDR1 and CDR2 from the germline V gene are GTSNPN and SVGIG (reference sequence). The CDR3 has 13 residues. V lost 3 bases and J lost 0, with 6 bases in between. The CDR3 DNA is TGTGCCTGGAGGGGATCTAGCAATCAGCCCCAGCATTTT. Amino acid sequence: CAWRGSSNQPQHF.